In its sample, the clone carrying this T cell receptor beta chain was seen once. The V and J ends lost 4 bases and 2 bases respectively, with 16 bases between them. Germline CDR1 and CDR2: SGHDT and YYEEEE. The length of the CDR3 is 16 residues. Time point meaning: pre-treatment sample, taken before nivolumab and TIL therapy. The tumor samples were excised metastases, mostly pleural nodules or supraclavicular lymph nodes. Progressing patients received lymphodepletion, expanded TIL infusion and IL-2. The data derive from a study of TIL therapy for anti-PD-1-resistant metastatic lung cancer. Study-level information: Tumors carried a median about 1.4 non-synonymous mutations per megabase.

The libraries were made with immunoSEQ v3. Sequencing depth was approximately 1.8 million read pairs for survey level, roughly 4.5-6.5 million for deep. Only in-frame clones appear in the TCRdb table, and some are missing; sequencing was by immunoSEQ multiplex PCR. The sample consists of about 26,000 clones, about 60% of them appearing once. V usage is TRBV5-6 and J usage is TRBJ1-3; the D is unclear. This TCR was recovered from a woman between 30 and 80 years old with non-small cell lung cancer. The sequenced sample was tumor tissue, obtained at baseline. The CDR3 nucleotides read TGTGCCAGCAGCATAACCCTTCAGGCCGCTGGAAACACCATATATTTT. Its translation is CASSITLQAAGNTIYF.